The 18 T cell receptor beta chains given below trace back to one sample, sequenced in a study of shared clonotypes between healthy human individuals. Here immunoSEQ multiplex PCR was the method, and the copy in TCRdb shows in-frame clones only, minus some. The sample lists roughly 1,000,000 clones; about 80% were seen once. Sample: memory CD4+ T cells from PBMCs. As for subset: CD45RA-negative fraction. Receptors were obtained from a man younger than 35 in good health. Some clones in this sample may be carry-over from other donors' samples.

This CDR3 reads CASSLAAPMNTEAFF. CDR3 nucleotides: TGTGCCAGCAGCTTAGCCGCCCCAATGAACACTGAAGCTTTCTTT. The chain recombines TRBV7-2 with TRBJ1-1; unclear D gene. Looked up from germline, CDR1 is SGHTA and CDR2 is FQGNSA. There are 15 residues in the CDR3. Trimming took 0 bases from V and 0 from J, leaving 8 bases between them.

This chain links TRBV10-3 with TRBJ2-7; D may be TRBD1 (6 bases). V was cut by 6 bases and J by 2 bases, with 14 bases left in between. The CDR3 loop spans 14 amino acids. CDR1 ENHRY and CDR2 SYGVKD come from the germline V gene. The CDR3 DNA reads TGTGCCATCAGAGGGACAACACAAGCCTACGAGCAGTACTTC. As protein: CAIRGTTQAYEQYF.

This chain joins TRBV5-1 and TRBJ1-2; D is undetermined. Germline-derived CDR1 and CDR2 are SGHRS and YFSETQ. The CDR3 runs 14 residues. The germline V and J ends were trimmed by 0 bases and 6 bases, with 12 bases remaining between them. CDR3 loop: CASSLAEGTDGYTF. CDR3 bases: TGCGCCAGCAGCTTGGCCGAGGGTACAGATGGCTACACCTTC.

V usage is TRBV9 and J usage is TRBJ1-1; D unclear. Germline CDR1 and CDR2: SGDLS and YYNGEE. The V end lost 1 base, the J end lost 1 base, and 8 bases lay between the germline ends. This CDR3 contains 14 residues. DNA of the CDR3: TGTGCCAGCAGCGTAAGCTCTGGGAACACTGAAGCTTTCTTT. Its protein product is CASSVSSGNTEAFF.

This clone was counted at least ten times. V and J are TRBV5-4 and TRBJ2-5; TRBD2 matches 9 bases. J gave up 1 base and V 0 bases, and 4 bases lay outside the gene matches. In germline, CDR1 is SGHNT, CDR2 YYREEE (reference sequence). The CDR3 covers 16 residues. The CDR3 here is CASSLGGLAAQETQYF. DNA for the CDR3: TGTGCCAGCAGCTTGGGGGGACTAGCAGCCCAAGAGACCCAGTACTTC.

The chain is built from TRBV28 and TRBJ1-5; 7 bases align to TRBD1. Germline assignment: CDR1 MDHEN and CDR2 SYDVKM. Trimming removed 4 bases from V and 1 base from J; junction bases left unmatched: 4. The CDR3 length is 15 residues. The chain's CDR3 is CASSSRDSSNQPQHF. In nucleotides, the CDR3 is TGTGCCAGCAGTTCTCGGGACAGCAGCAATCAGCCCCAGCATTTT.

This rearrangement joins TRBV7-2 to TRBJ2-2, with D possibly being TRBD1 (6 bases). The germline V gene has CDR1 SGHTA and CDR2 FQGNSA. Trimming removed 5 bases from V and 4 bases from J, with 17 bases in between. The CDR3 is made up of 16 amino acids. This chain's CDR3 is CASSPAGARSTGELFF. Written as DNA, the CDR3 is TGTGCCAGCAGCCCCGCAGGGGCACGGAGCACCGGGGAGCTGTTTTTT.

The chain joins TRBV15 to TRBJ2-7; D uncertain. Germline CDR1 LNHNV, CDR2 YYDKDF (reference sequence). V lost 0 bases, J lost 9 bases, and 9 bases lay in between. There are 12 residues in the CDR3. CDR3 residues: CATSRDRRMQYF. CDR3 bases: TGTGCCACCAGCAGAGATCGCCGGATGCAGTACTTC.

The chain couples TRBV5-1 to TRBJ2-7; 9 nucleotides align to TRBD2. The trim removed 0 bases at V and 0 bases at J, leaving 4 bases unmatched. The length of the CDR3 is 16 residues. The germline gives CDR1 SGHRS, CDR2 YFSETQ. In nucleotides, the CDR3 is TGCGCCAGCAGCTTGGGGCCTAGCGGGGTCTCCTACGAGCAGTACTTC. This codes for CASSLGPSGVSYEQYF.

J is TRBJ1-3 and V is TRBV6-1; no reliable D call. Trimming pared 7 bases from V and 0 bases from J, leaving 13 bases between. Germline CDR1 is MNHNS and CDR2 is SASEGT. The CDR3 length is 15 residues. CDR3 loop: CASMEKVLSGNTIYF. CDR3 sequence (DNA): TGTGCCAGCATGGAGAAGGTGCTCTCTGGAAACACCATATATTTT.

V and J are TRBV9 and TRBJ2-1; a weak D match, TRBD2 (5 bases). Trimming pared 4 bases from V and 2 bases from J, leaving 13 bases between. This CDR3 is 15 amino acids long. Germline V CDR1 and CDR2: SGDLS, YYNGEE. For the CDR3, the DNA is TGTGCCAGCAGCCCTCTAGCTACAGCCTACAATGAGCAGTTCTTC. It encodes CASSPLATAYNEQFF.

Ten or more counts support this clone. The identical CDR3 is also encoded by other nucleotide sequences in the sample. The V gene is TRBV11-2, the J gene TRBJ1-1; D is possibly TRBD1 (5 bases). V was clipped by 0 bases and J by 10 bases, with 9 bases between them. There are 12 residues in the CDR3. Germline V gene data show CDR1 as SGHAT and CDR2 as FQNNGV. The CDR3 spells CASSLDRGRAFF. CDR3 bases: TGTGCCAGCAGCTTAGATCGGGGGAGAGCTTTCTTT.

About this clone itself: The sample carries other DNA sequences with the same CDR3. This chain connects TRBV27 to TRBJ1-3; a possible D gene is TRBD1 (5 bases). This CDR3 is 14 amino acids long. The V end was cut by 5 bases, the J end by 2 bases, with 10 bases between. CDR1 and CDR2 (germline): MNHEY, SMNVEV (reference sequence). The CDR3 nucleotides are TGTGCCAGCAGTCTTCAGGGTGCTGGAAACACCATATATTTT. Encoded protein: CASSLQGAGNTIYF.

The rearrangement joins TRBV4-3 to TRBJ1-5, with D unclear. V lost 1 base and J 7 bases, leaving 11 bases between the germline ends. The germline V gene has CDR1 LGHNA and CDR2 YSLEER. The CDR3 is made up of 14 amino acids. The CDR3 sequence is CASSQGHATQPQHF. The DNA for the CDR3 is TGCGCCAGCAGCCAAGGCCATGCCACCCAGCCCCAGCATTTT.

V gene TRBV11-3 combines with J gene TRBJ2-7, with TRBD2 matching over 12 bases. Germline loops: CDR1 SGHNT, CDR2 YENEEA. The V and J ends lost 7 bases and 6 bases, in that order; junction bases with no gene match: 10. This CDR3 has 15 amino acids. The CDR3 nucleotides are TGTGCCAGCATCCGTCTAGCGGGAGGGCGAGGCGAGCAGTACTTC. Protein product: CASIRLAGGRGEQYF.

The chain has TRBV7-9 and TRBJ2-1; a weak D match, TRBD2 (6 bases). Trimming shortened V by 5 bases and J by 7 bases, and 15 bases separated the two germline ends. Germline V gene lookup returns CDR1 SEHNR and CDR2 FQNEAQ (reference sequence). This CDR3 is 14 amino acids long. The CDR3 loop reads CASSPPGLLNEQFF. The CDR3, as DNA: TGTGCCAGCAGCCCGCCGGGACTTCTAAATGAGCAGTTCTTC.

The CDR3: CASSSMDGTYEQYF. CDR3 nucleotides: TGTGCCAGCAGTTCAATGGACGGGACCTACGAGCAGTACTTC. The V gene is TRBV27, the J gene TRBJ2-7; possible D gene TRBD2, 5 bases. The CDR3 spans 14 residues. CDR1 is MNHEY and CDR2 is SMNVEV in the germline V gene (reference sequence). The V end was cut by 4 bases, the J end by 2 bases, with 12 bases between.

The chain carries TRBV4-3 and TRBJ1-2; D might be TRBD1 (6 bases). V was cut by 4 bases and J by 2 bases, with 14 bases left in between. There are 15 residues in the CDR3. The germline V gene encodes CDR1 LGHNA and CDR2 YSLEER. The CDR3 loop is CASSPRHRENYGYTF. The CDR3 DNA reads TGCGCCAGCAGCCCACGCCACAGGGAGAACTATGGCTACACCTTC.